A single sample gave rise to the 19 T cell receptor beta chains below, sequenced in a study of siplizumab effects on memory and regulatory T cells. The assay was immunoSEQ multiplex PCR, and TCRdb's table has in-frame clones only and misses some. The table has about 100,000 clones, approximately 94% seen once. Sequences were obtained from non-Treg CD4+ T cells sorted from blood. These receptors were obtained from a human donor in good health.

This clone has just a few counts. This chain joins TRBV7-9 and TRBJ1-1, with a possible D match to TRBD1 (6 bases). The CDR3 contains 14 residues. The germline V gene has CDR1 SEHNR and CDR2 FQNEAQ (reference sequence). Deletions cut 2 bases from V and 4 bases from J, with 11 bases between. CDR3: CASSLLGARTEAFF. DNA of the CDR3: TGTGCCAGCAGCTTATTGGGGGCGCGCACTGAAGCTTTCTTT.

V and J are TRBV19 and TRBJ1-1; D gene uncertain. CDR1 is LNHDA and CDR2 is SQIVND in the germline V gene (reference sequence). CDR3 length: 14 amino acids. V lost 1 base and J lost 0, with 6 bases in between. The CDR3 bases are TGTGCCAGTAGTATAGCCAGGATGAACACTGAAGCTTTCTTT. It is translated as CASSIARMNTEAFF. Full variable domain (rest looked up from reference TRBV19 and TRBJ1-1): DGGITQSPKYLFRKEGQNVTLSCEQNLNHDAMYWYRQDPGQGLRLIYYSQIVNDFQKGDIAEGYSVSREKKESFPLTVTSAQKNPTAFYLCASSIARMNTEAFFGQGTRLTVV.

This clone was recorded once. The chain employs TRBV6-4 and TRBJ2-3; 10 nucleotides agree with TRBD2. Per germline, CDR1 MRHNA and CDR2 SNTAGT. Trimming took 4 bases from V and 4 from J; bases not matched to a gene: 5. The CDR3 extends over 15 amino acids. The CDR3 DNA follows: TGTGCCAGCAGTGCCTTAGCGGGAGGTCCAGATACGCAGTATTTT. Translating it yields CASSALAGGPDTQYF.

CDR3 sequence reads: CASSRGGTDIYGYTF. CDR3 coding DNA: TGTGCCAGTAGCCGGGGGGGGACAGACATCTATGGCTACACCTTC. The chain has TRBV19 and TRBJ1-2, with 7 bases lining up with TRBD1. V was clipped by 6 bases and J by 4 bases; unmatched bases: 11. CDR3 length: 15 amino acids. From germline, CDR1 is LNHDA and CDR2 SQIVND (reference sequence).

This rearrangement joins TRBV4-1 to TRBJ2-2; D ambiguous. Germline V lookup: CDR1 MGHRA, CDR2 YSYEKL. CDR3 length: 13 amino acids. The germline V and J ends were trimmed by 4 bases and 3 bases, with 6 bases remaining between them. For the CDR3, the DNA is TGCGCCAGCAGCCGTGATCACACCGGGGAGCTGTTTTTT. It yields the protein CASSRDHTGELFF.

The CDR3 DNA reads TGTGCCAGCTCACCAATTCGGAGCCAGGGAGGCCGCAATGAGCAGTTCTTC. This encodes CASSPIRSQGGRNEQFF. J is TRBJ2-1 and V is TRBV18, with D perhaps TRBD2 (6 bases). The V gene lost 2 bases and the J gene lost 6 bases, with 20 bases spanning the gap. CDR1 and CDR2 (germline): KGHSH, LQKENI. The CDR3 is 17 amino acids.

The rearrangement links TRBV19 to TRBJ1-5, with D unclear. V lost 7 bases to trimming and J lost 7 bases, with 14 bases between them. In germline, CDR1 is LNHDA, CDR2 SQIVND (reference sequence). The CDR3 covers 13 residues. CDR3 amino acids: CASTLGQFQPQHF. CDR3 coding DNA: TGTGCCAGTACCCTCGGCCAATTCCAGCCCCAGCATTTT.

The rearrangement uses TRBV5-1 and TRBJ2-5; D unclear. The V gene lost 0 bases and the J gene lost 5 bases, with 11 bases spanning the gap. Germline CDR1 reads SGHRS; CDR2 reads YFSETQ. The CDR3 length is 14 residues. The chain's CDR3 is CASSLVGPMETQYF. The CDR3 nucleotides are TGCGCCAGCAGCTTGGTAGGGCCCATGGAGACCCAGTACTTC.

The chain has TRBV7-8 and TRBJ2-5, with 8 bases matching TRBD2. The CDR3 has 14 residues. Germline trimming cut 4 bases from V and 5 bases from J; bases unmatched to any gene: 6. CDR1 is SGHVS, CDR2 FQNEAQ, per germline. DNA for the CDR3: TGTGCCAGCAGCTCAAGGTCGGGGGGGGAGACCCAGTACTTC. This translates into CASSSRSGGETQYF. Complete variable domain (other parts from reference TRBV7-8 and TRBJ2-5): GAGVSQSPRYKVAKRGQDVALRCDPISGHVSLFWYQQALGQGPEFLTYFQNEAQLDKSGLPSDRFFAERPEGSVSTLKIQRTQQEDSAVYLCASSSRSGGETQYFGPGTRLLVL.

The rearrangement joins TRBV9 to TRBJ1-1; 7 bases agree with TRBD1. Unmatched junction bases numbered 6, after V lost 3 bases and J lost 4 bases. CDR3 length: 14 residues. Per germline, CDR1 SGDLS and CDR2 YYNGEE. The CDR3 reads CASSEGAPGTEAFF. Here the CDR3 DNA reads TGTGCCAGCAGCGAGGGGGCCCCTGGCACTGAAGCTTTCTTT.

The chain couples TRBV9 to TRBJ2-1; 7 nucleotides agree with TRBD2. After removal of 4 bases from V and 6 bases from J, the junction contained 4 bases not matched to a gene. CDR1 is SGDLS and CDR2 is YYNGEE in the germline V gene. This CDR3 is 13 amino acids long. DNA of the CDR3: TGTGCCAGCAGCCCCGGGACTATCAATGAGCAGTTCTTC. It specifies CASSPGTINEQFF.

V usage is TRBV2 and J usage is TRBJ2-7; the D gene is possibly TRBD1 (6 bases). V was trimmed by 2 bases and J by 1 base, leaving 12 bases between them. CDR1 is SNHLY and CDR2 is FYNNEI in the germline V gene. The CDR3 runs to 15 residues. DNA of the CDR3: TGTGCCAGCAGTGAAAGAACAGGGCGATCCTACGAGCAGTACTTC. The encoded protein is CASSERTGRSYEQYF.

This chain links TRBV2 with TRBJ1-6; 7 positions match TRBD1. Germline V gene data show CDR1 as SNHLY and CDR2 as FYNNEI. The CDR3 contains 14 residues. Germline trimming cut 7 bases from V and 7 bases from J; bases unmatched to any gene: 7. The CDR3 here is CASKPRGWNSPLHF. The DNA of the CDR3 is TGTGCCAGCAAGCCCAGGGGGTGGAATTCACCCCTCCACTTT.

The chain carries TRBV7-3 and TRBJ2-2; D remains ambiguous. V lost 5 bases, J lost 7 bases, and 14 bases lay in between. CDR3 size: 14 residues. Looked up from germline, CDR1 is SGHTA and CDR2 is FQGTGA. CDR3 sequence reads: CASSALSGGGELFF. In DNA form, the CDR3 reads TGTGCCAGCAGCGCCCTGAGTGGTGGCGGGGAGCTGTTTTTT.

The V call is TRBV27, the J call TRBJ2-6, with 11 positions matching TRBD1. Looked up from germline, CDR1 is MNHEY and CDR2 is SMNVEV (reference sequence). J lost 1 base, V lost 6 bases, and 14 bases had no gene match. This CDR3 is built from 20 residues. CDR3 DNA sequence: TGTGCCAGCAGCCCAAGGCTAGGACAGGGGGCGTTATCTGGGGCCAACGTCCTGACTTTC. Its translation is CASSPRLGQGALSGANVLTF.

The chain is built from TRBV5-8 and TRBJ2-1; TRBD1 is a possible D gene (6 bases). CDR1 is SGHTS, CDR2 YDEGEE, per germline. The CDR3 consists of 16 residues. With 2 bases removed from V and 3 bases from J, the gap between germline ends came to 15 bases. The CDR3 coding sequence is TGTGCCAGCAGCTTAACCGGTGGGACACTCTACAATGAGCAGTTCTTC. Translated, it gives CASSLTGGTLYNEQFF.

The chain links TRBV28 to TRBJ1-3; D call uncertain. The CDR3 is 13 amino acids. Trimming left V 2 bases short and J 1 base short, with 3 bases between. CDR1 MDHEN and CDR2 SYDVKM come from the germline V gene. The CDR3 sequence: CASSLLSGNTIYF. CDR3 DNA sequence: TGTGCCAGCAGTTTACTTTCTGGAAACACCATATATTTT.

This clone was detected only once. This sequence joins TRBV6-6 and TRBJ1-3; the match to TRBD1 covers 7 bases. The CDR3 loop spans 13 amino acids. Trimming cost V 5 bases and J 4 bases; bases outside gene matches: 2. Germline CDR1 and CDR2: MNHNY and SVGAGI (reference sequence). CDR3 DNA: TGTGCCAGCAGTCCGACAGGGGGAAACACCATATATTTT. Translating gives CASSPTGGNTIYF.

This clone was counted once. This sequence joins TRBV5-1 and TRBJ2-7; 11 nucleotides line up with TRBD2. The ends lost 0 bases at V and 6 bases at J; junction bases unmatched: 5. The CDR3 contains 15 residues. Germline assignment: CDR1 SGHRS and CDR2 YFSETQ. CDR3 nucleotide sequence: TGCGCCAGCAGCTTGGTTGGGACTAGCGGCGGCGAGCAGTACTTC. Encoded protein: CASSLVGTSGGEQYF.